This is a list of T cell receptor beta chains from one sample in a study of T cells in localized non-small cell lung cancer. The repertoire was sequenced with immunoSEQ multiplex PCR; TCRdb's copy has only in-frame clones and lacks some. The sample includes roughly 29,000 clones, roughly 80% of them seen just once. The sequenced sample was peripheral blood mononuclear cells, obtained before any cancer treatment. The receptors shown here come from a man aged 35 to 70 with stage III lung adenocarcinoma. Both conserved end residues are part of each CDR3. The listing skips clone size in some rows; elsewhere it reads once, few, many or a size class.

v_gene,len,j_gene,abundance,CDR3aa
TRBV7-2,15,TRBJ1-1,-,CASSLGGTSNTEAFF
TRBV9,13,TRBJ1-1,-,CASSVQGRGEAFF
TRBV14,13,TRBJ2-5,-,CASSQGEEETQYF
TRBV5-1,15,TRBJ1-1,-,CASSLDPATSTEAFF
TRBV19,15,TRBJ1-2,-,CASSTAGGASYGYTF
TRBV7-6,11,TRBJ2-5,-,CASSLAETQYF
TRBV5-4,13,TRBJ1-4,-,CASSPQQGRKLFF
TRBV28,12,TRBJ1-2,-,CASRRQNYGYTF
TRBV7-9,17,TRBJ2-2,-,CASSLAATSTNTGELFF
TRBV6-1,12,TRBJ2-7,-,CASSLTTYEQYF
TRBV11-2,16,TRBJ2-6,-,CASSLGPGAGANVLTF
TRBV9,16,TRBJ2-1,few,CASSVVVGGSYNEQFF
TRBV6-1,15,TRBJ1-4,-,CASSLTGAINEKLFF
TRBV5-1,12,TRBJ2-5,-,CASSLAGETQYF
TRBV5-1,15,TRBJ2-2,-,CASTFRGPDTGELFF
TRBV28,13,TRBJ2-5,-,CASNDRNQETQYF
TRBV7-9,15,TRBJ2-5,-,CASSLGLYGEETQYF
TRBV7-6,15,TRBJ1-4,few,CASSPRTGGREKLFF
TRBV6-1,14,TRBJ2-5,-,CASSEWGEQETQYF
TRBV11-3,14,TRBJ2-3,-,CASSLGQGSDTQYF
TRBV4-1,16,TRBJ2-5,-,CASSQGYRGGGETQYF
TRBV5-1,13,TRBJ1-2,-,CASSPLAGYGYTF
TRBV7-6,15,TRBJ2-1,-,CASSRRGQGAHEQFF
TRBV5-1,14,TRBJ2-1,-,CASGTGTAYNEQFF
TRBV11-2,13,TRBJ2-7,-,CASSLLAGNEQYF
TRBV7-9,19,TRBJ2-4,-,CASSLWFGEISLAKNIQYF
TRBV27,17,TRBJ1-4,-,CASSLRRPRITNEKLFF
TRBV27,15,TRBJ2-1,-,CASSLEGFSPTEQFF
TRBV28,15,TRBJ2-2,-,CASSPGGPRTGELFF
TRBV27,15,TRBJ1-4,-,CASSLSGTANEKLFF
TRBV29-1,13,TRBJ1-1,-,CSVKEGDGTEAFF
TRBV29-1,11,TRBJ2-1,-,CSSRHGIEQFF
TRBV7-7,15,TRBJ2-5,once,CASSLGGTSQETQYF
TRBV7-2,15,TRBJ2-4,once,CASSFTGVFKNIQYF
TRBV28,11,TRBJ1-1,-,CASDGYTEAFF
TRBV19,14,TRBJ2-1,-,CASKGRAKWDEQFF
TRBV7-2,14,TRBJ2-5,-,CASSSTGTTETQYF
TRBV7-9,15,TRBJ2-1,-,CASSGRARAYNEQFF
TRBV5-4,14,TRBJ1-5,-,CASSPQMPYQPQHF
TRBV6-5,14,TRBJ1-6,-,CASSQGRLNSPLHF
TRBV7-2,14,TRBJ1-6,-,CASSFSGGGSPLHF
TRBV18,17,TRBJ1-1,once,CASSPVIGPTGGAEAFF
TRBV7-9,16,TRBJ1-5,-,CASSFGTAYSNQPQHF
TRBV25-1,15,TRBJ1-3,once,CASSRQGIVGNTIYF